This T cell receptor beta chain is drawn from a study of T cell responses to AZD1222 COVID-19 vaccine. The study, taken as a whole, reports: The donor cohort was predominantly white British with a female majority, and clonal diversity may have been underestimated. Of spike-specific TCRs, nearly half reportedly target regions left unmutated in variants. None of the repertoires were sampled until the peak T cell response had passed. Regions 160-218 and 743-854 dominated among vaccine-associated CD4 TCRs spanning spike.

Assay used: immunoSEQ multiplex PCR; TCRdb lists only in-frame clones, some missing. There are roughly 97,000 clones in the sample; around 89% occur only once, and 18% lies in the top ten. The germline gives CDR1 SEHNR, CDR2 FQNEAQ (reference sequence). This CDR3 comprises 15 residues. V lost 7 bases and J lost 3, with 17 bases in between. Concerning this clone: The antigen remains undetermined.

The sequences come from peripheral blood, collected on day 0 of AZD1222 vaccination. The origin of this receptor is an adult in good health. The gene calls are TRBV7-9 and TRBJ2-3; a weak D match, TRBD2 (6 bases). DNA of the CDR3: TGTGCCAGCACCCCCTCGGGGGAGATGACAGATACGCAGTATTTT. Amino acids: CASTPSGEMTDTQYF.